The present T cell receptor (beta chain) was sequenced within a study of T cells in Graves' hyperthyroidism and ophthalmopathy. TCR beta CDR3 regions were amplified from RNA. TCR CDR3 underwent first-round RT-PCR with the HTBI primer set. TCRdb processed the multiplex PCR reads anew with MiXCR; each CDR3 protein has one entry. Altogether 250,000 to 350,000 distinct CDR3 sequences are present, around 20% being singletons, with the ten largest covering around 64%. V lost 6 bases and J 6 bases, leaving 14 bases between the germline ends. The CDR3 sequence is 14 residues long. Per germline, CDR1 LGHDT and CDR2 YNNKEL (reference sequence). Uncontrolled infection, other autoimmune disease, pregnancy or lactation led to exclusion.

The receptor's source is a young man with Graves' ophthalmopathy. Sequenced: blood. This sequence joins TRBV3-1 and TRBJ2-2, with D uncertain. CDR3 DNA sequence: TGTGCCAGCAGGCGTACCTCGCAAGCCGGGGAGCTGTTTTTT. Its protein product is CASRRTSQAGELFF.